This TCR beta chain comes out of a study of beta chain features in type 1 diabetes. This clone was counted a few times. The isolated RNA, all of it, was reverse transcribed, so expressed TCRB transcripts were what got sequenced. Assay used: immunoSEQ multiplex PCR; TCRdb lists only in-frame clones, some missing. Among roughly 230,000 clones, about 10% were seen once, and the ten largest hold just under 0.035%. The TCR sequence derives from a woman in her late teens or twenties in good health. Sequencing was performed on naive CD4+ T cells from blood.

CDR3 sequence: CASRPGLALNEQFF. The DNA of the CDR3 is TGTGCCAGCAGACCAGGACTAGCGCTCAATGAGCAGTTCTTC. The chain carries TRBV6-1 and TRBJ2-1, with 9 bases lining up with TRBD2. CDR3 length equals 14 residues. V was clipped by 6 bases and J by 6 bases; unmatched bases: 6. Per germline, CDR1 MNHNS and CDR2 SASEGT.